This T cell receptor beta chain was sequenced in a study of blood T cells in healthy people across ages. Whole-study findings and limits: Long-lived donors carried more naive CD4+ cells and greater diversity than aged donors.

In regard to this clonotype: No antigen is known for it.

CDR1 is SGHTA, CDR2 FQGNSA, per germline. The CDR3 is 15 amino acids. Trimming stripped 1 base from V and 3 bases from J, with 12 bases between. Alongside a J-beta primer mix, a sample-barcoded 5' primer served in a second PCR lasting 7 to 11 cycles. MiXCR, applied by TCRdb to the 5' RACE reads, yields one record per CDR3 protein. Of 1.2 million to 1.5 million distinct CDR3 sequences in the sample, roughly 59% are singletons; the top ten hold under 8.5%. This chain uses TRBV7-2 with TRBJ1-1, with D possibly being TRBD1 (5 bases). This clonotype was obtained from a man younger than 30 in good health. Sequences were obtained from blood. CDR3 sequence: CASSLVGRADTEAFF. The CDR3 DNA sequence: TGTGCCAGCAGCTTAGTTGGCAGGGCTGACACTGAAGCTTTCTTT.